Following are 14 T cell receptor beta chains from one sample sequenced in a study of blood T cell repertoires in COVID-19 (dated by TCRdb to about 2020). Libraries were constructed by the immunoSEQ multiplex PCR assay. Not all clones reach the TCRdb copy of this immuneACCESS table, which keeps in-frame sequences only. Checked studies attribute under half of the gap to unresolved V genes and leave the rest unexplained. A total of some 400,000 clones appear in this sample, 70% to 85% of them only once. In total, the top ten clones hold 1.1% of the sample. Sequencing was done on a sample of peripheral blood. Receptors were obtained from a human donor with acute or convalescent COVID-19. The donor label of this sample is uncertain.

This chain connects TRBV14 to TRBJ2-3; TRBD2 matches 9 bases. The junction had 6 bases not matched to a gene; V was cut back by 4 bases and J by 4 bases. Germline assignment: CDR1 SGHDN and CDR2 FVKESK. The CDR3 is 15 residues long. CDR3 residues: CASSPLAGDSDTQYF. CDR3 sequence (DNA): TGTGCCAGCAGCCCATTAGCGGGAGATTCAGATACGCAGTATTTT.

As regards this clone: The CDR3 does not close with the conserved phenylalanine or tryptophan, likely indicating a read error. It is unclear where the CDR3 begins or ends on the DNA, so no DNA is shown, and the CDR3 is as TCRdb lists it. The CDR3: CSASQSGRGL. The chain uses TRBV20-1 and TRBJ2-3; the DNA was not compared with TRBD1, the D call given in the table. From germline, CDR1 is DFQATT and CDR2 SNEGSKA (reference sequence). Termini included, the CDR3 measures 10 amino acids.

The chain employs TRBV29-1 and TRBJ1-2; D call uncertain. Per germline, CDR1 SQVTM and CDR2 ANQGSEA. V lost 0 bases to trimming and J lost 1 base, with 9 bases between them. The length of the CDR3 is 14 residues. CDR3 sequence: CSVEDRQINYGYTF. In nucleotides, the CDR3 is TGCAGCGTTGAAGATCGCCAGATTAACTATGGCTACACCTTC.

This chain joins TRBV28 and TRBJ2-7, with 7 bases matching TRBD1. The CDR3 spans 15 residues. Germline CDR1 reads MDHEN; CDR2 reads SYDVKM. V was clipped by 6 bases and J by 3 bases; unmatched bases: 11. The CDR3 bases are TGTGCCAGCAGCACACAGGGGTTTGGGCGCTACGAGCAGTACTTC. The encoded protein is CASSTQGFGRYEQYF.

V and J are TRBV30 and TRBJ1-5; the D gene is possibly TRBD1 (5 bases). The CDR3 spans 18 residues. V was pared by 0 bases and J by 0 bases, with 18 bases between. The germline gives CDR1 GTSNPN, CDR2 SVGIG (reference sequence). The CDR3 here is CAWSVSRDSLYSNQPQHF. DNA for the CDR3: TGTGCCTGGAGTGTTTCTCGTGACAGCCTGTATAGCAATCAGCCCCAGCATTTT.

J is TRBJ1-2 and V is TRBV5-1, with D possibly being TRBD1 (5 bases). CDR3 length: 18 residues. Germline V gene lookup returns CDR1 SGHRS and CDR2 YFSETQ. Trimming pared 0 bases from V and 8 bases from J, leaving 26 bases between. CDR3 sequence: CASSLGIETGPFRAGYTF. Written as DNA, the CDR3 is TGCGCCAGCAGCTTGGGAATTGAAACAGGTCCCTTTCGGGCCGGCTACACCTTC.

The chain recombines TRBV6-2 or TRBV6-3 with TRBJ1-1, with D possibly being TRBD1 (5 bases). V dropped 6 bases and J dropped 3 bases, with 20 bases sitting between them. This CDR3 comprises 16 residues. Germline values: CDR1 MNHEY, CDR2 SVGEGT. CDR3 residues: CASSPKAGKGDTEAFF. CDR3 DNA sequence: TGTGCCAGCAGCCCTAAGGCGGGAAAAGGGGACACTGAAGCTTTCTTT.

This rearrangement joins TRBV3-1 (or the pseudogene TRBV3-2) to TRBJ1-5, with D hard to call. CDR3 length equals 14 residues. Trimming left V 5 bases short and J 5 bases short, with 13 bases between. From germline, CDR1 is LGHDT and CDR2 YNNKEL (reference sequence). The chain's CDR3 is CASSSGIGDQPQHF. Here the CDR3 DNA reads TGTGCCAGCAGCTCCGGGATTGGGGATCAGCCCCAGCATTTT.

As DNA, the CDR3 is TGTGCCAGCAGTCCTGGACAGGGACTTGCCTACGAGCAGTACTTC. Translating gives CASSPGQGLAYEQYF. The rearrangement joins TRBV28 to TRBJ2-7; 8 bases map to TRBD1. The trim removed 5 bases at V and 2 bases at J, leaving 8 bases unmatched. The germline gives CDR1 MDHEN, CDR2 SYDVKM. The CDR3 consists of 15 residues. Drawing the rest from reference TRBV28 and TRBJ2-7, the complete variable domain is DVKVTQSSRYLVKRTGEKVFLECVQDMDHENMFWYRQDPGLGLRLIYFSYDVKMKEKGDIPEGYSVSREKKERFSLILESASTNQTSMYLCASSPGQGLAYEQYFGPGTRLTVT.

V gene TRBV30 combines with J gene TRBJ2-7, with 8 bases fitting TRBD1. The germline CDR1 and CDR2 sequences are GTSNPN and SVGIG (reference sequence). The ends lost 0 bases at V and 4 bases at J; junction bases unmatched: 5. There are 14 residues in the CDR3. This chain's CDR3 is CAWSVDRDRYEQYF. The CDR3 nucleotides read TGTGCCTGGAGTGTGGACAGGGATAGGTACGAGCAGTACTTC.

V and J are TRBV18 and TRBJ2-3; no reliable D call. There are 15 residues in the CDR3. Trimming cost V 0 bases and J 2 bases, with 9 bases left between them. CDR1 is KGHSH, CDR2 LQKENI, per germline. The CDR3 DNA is TGTGCCAGCTCACCACCGGCCAATCCCACAGATACGCAGTATTTT. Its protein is CASSPPANPTDTQYF.

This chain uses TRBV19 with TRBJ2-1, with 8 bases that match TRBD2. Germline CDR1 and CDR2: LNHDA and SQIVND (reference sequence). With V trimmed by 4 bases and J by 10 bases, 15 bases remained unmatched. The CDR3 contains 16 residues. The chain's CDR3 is CASSTPSSGGAREQFF. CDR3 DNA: TGTGCCAGTAGTACCCCCTCCTCCGGGGGGGCCAGAGAGCAGTTCTTC.

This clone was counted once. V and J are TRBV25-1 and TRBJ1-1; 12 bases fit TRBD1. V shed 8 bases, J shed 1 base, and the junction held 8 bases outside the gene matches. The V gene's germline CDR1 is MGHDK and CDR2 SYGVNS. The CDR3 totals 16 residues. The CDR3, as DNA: TGTGCCAGCCGGGGACAGGGGGCCTTACCGAACACTGAAGCTTTCTTT. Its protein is CASRGQGALPNTEAFF.

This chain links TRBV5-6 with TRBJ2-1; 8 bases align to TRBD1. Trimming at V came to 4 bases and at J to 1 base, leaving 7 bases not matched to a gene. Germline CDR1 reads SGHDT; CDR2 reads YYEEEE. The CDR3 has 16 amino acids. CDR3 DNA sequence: TGTGCCAGCAGCCCCTGGGACAGGATGTCCTACAATGAGCAGTTCTTC. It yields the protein CASSPWDRMSYNEQFF.